This TCR beta chain was recorded in a study of sequential checkpoint blockade in melanoma. Described treatment: randomized to nivolumab then ipilimumab (arm A) or the reverse (arm B). CDR1 and CDR2 from the germline V gene are SGHNT and YENEEA. V lost 3 bases to trimming and J lost 0 bases, with 8 bases between them. The CDR3 is made up of 14 amino acids. Relative to its sample, this clone is medium-sized (0.01 to 0.1%). Sequenced by immunoSEQ multiplex PCR; TCRdb stores in-frame clones only, minus some. The data hold over 2,500 clones, with about a fifth observed a single time. The receptor comes from a human donor with melanoma. The V call is TRBV11-3, the J call TRBJ1-1; D is undetermined. The sample here was tumor tissue (inferred from file names), taken from a patient given nivolumab and ipilimumab in sequence. CDR3 DNA sequence: TGTGCCAGCAGCTTGAGTCGGATGAACACTGAAGCTTTCTTT. Translating gives CASSLSRMNTEAFF.